Below are 4 T cell receptor beta chains sequenced from a single sample in a study of CD4+ T cells in melanoma. Using immunoSEQ multiplex PCR, the repertoire was profiled, and TCRdb retains in-frame clones only, with some absent. The sample holds some 50,000 clones; 85% to 90% are singletons and the top ten take about 11%. The sample comprised peripheral blood. Receptor source: a human donor with melanoma.

This chain's CDR3 is CASSQNPGQGVYGYTF. CDR3 nucleotide sequence: TGCGCCAGCAGCCAGAACCCGGGACAGGGAGTTTATGGCTACACCTTC. The chain couples TRBV5-1 to TRBJ1-2, with TRBD1 identical over 9 bases. In germline, CDR1 is SGHRS, CDR2 YFSETQ. The V and J ends lost 4 bases and 5 bases, in that order; junction bases with no gene match: 12. The CDR3 loop spans 16 amino acids.

Here the CDR3 DNA reads TGTGCTAGTGGTCTACAACAGGGTTCAGATACGCAGTATTTT. Its translation is CASGLQQGSDTQYF. The chain links TRBV12-5 to TRBJ2-3, with a tentative D call TRBD1 (6 bases). Trimming pared 5 bases from V and 4 bases from J, leaving 13 bases between. The length of the CDR3 is 14 residues. Germline CDR1 is LGHNT and CDR2 is FRNRAP. Drawing the rest from reference TRBV12-5 and TRBJ2-3, the complete variable domain is DARVTQTPRHKVTEMGQEVTMRCQPILGHNTVFWYRQTMMQGLELLAYFRNRAPLDDSGMPKDRFSAEMPDATLATLKIQPSEPRDSAVYFCASGLQQGSDTQYFGPGTRLTVL.

Only one count was recorded for this clone. The chain has TRBV27 and TRBJ2-7; 7 nucleotides align to TRBD1. The CDR3 totals 13 residues. J gave up 5 bases and V 6 bases, and 7 bases lay outside the gene matches. CDR1 is MNHEY and CDR2 is SMNVEV in the germline V gene (reference sequence). This CDR3 reads CASRQTGVNEQYF. The CDR3 DNA follows: TGTGCCAGCAGACAAACAGGGGTAAACGAGCAGTACTTC.

The rearrangement uses TRBV7-2 and TRBJ1-5; D is unresolved. The V gene's germline CDR1 is SGHTA and CDR2 FQGNSA. The CDR3 is 13 residues long. V lost 5 bases and J 2 bases, leaving 7 bases between the germline ends. CDR3 DNA sequence: TGTGCCAGCAGCGTACAAGGCAATCAGCCCCAGCATTTT. Amino acid sequence: CASSVQGNQPQHF.